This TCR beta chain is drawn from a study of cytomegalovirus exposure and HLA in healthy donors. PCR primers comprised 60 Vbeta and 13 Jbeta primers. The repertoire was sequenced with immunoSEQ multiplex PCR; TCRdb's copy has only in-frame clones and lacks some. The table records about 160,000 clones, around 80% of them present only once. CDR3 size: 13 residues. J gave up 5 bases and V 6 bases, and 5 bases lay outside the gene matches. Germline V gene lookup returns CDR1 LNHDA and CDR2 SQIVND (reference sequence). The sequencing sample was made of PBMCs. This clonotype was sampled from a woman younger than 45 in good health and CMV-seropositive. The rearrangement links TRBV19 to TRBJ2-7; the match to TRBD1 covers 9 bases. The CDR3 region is CASRPTGGDEQYF. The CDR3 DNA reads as TGTGCCAGTAGACCGACAGGGGGGGACGAGCAGTACTTC.